The text below deals with one T cell receptor beta chain. In the authors' methods: How many nucleated cells were present was estimated from reference gene primer amplification. The protocol was immunoSEQ multiplex PCR, while the TCRdb copy is restricted to in-frame clones and leaves out a portion. The V and J calls and the clone size are those of that table, but D and trimming were determined from the DNA. The repertoire includes about 180,000 clones, roughly nine tenths of them detected once, and roughly 2.9% sits in the top ten. This sample was included in a study of blood T cell repertoires in COVID-19. Study summary: From the United States, Italy and Spain came samples of acute and convalescent COVID-19.

The CDR3 runs to 13 residues. V was pared by 7 bases and J by 3 bases, with 5 bases of the junction left unmatched. Germline-derived CDR1 and CDR2 are SGHRS and YFSETQ. The receptor comes from a woman in her 30s with active or convalescent COVID-19. The sample consisted of peripheral blood. The V call is TRBV5-1, the J call TRBJ1-1; TRBD1 matches 8 bases. The CDR3 loop reads CASGGTGHTEAFF. For the CDR3, the DNA is TGCGCCAGCGGAGGGACAGGCCACACTGAAGCTTTCTTT.